Following are 27 T cell receptor beta chains from one sample sequenced in a study of blood T cells in healthy people across ages (dated by TCRdb to between 2014 and 2017). The protocol used for the library was 5' RACE. The sample was run on an Illumina HiSeq 2500. The second PCR ran for about 6 to 12 cycles and used a J-beta primer mix along with a sample-barcoded 5' primer. TCRdb reworked the public reads: Q25 trimming with fastp, MiXCR clone assembly, productive beta chains retained. Here each entry gathers all rows of one CDR3 protein and keeps the most common genes and DNA. A total of almost 800,000 distinct CDR3 sequences appear in this sample, roughly 60% of them only once. 22% of the sample comes from the top ten. Sequences were obtained from blood. Source of these receptors: a man aged 25 to 45 in good health.

This chain uses TRBV20-1 with TRBJ2-5, with 11 bases aligning to TRBD2. The CDR3 is 18 amino acids. Germline V gene data show CDR1 as DFQATT and CDR2 as SNEGSKA (reference sequence). V trimming: 3 bases; J trimming: 5 bases; junction bases outside the gene matches: 17. The CDR3 region is CSASHGLAGGRFGETQYF. The CDR3 DNA follows: TGCAGTGCTAGCCATGGGCTAGCGGGAGGAAGGTTTGGGGAGACCCAGTACTTC.

The chain links TRBV7-9 to TRBJ2-1; TRBD2 matches at 12 bases. Germline V gene data show CDR1 as SEHNR and CDR2 as FQNEAQ (reference sequence). Trimming at V came to 5 bases and at J to 4 bases, leaving 9 bases not matched to a gene. This CDR3 is built from 17 residues. The CDR3 DNA sequence: TGTGCCAGCAGCCCCCTAGCGGGAGGGTTGAAATACAATGAGCAGTTCTTC. Residues: CASSPLAGGLKYNEQFF. Filled out from reference TRBV7-9 and TRBJ2-1, the complete variable domain reads DTGVSQNPRHKITKRGQNVTFRCDPISEHNRLYWYRQTLGQGPEFLTYFQNEAQLEKSRLLSDRFSAERPKGSFSTLEIQRTEQGDSAMYLCASSPLAGGLKYNEQFFGPGTRLTVL.

This clonotype showed up just a few times. In DNA, the CDR3 is TGTGCCAGCAGCTTAGGAACAGGGGGCCACGGGCCCCAGCATTTT. Translated: CASSLGTGGHGPQHF. The V call is TRBV7-2, the J call TRBJ1-5; 9 bases are shared with TRBD1. With V trimmed by 1 base and J by 9 bases, 7 bases remained unmatched. Germline assignment: CDR1 SGHTA and CDR2 FQGNSA. The CDR3 spans 15 residues.

This clonotype has just one count. The V gene is TRBV12-3 or TRBV12-4, the J gene TRBJ2-3; possibly TRBD1 or TRBD2 for D (6 bases each). This CDR3 is 12 amino acids long. V was cut by 6 bases and J by 14 bases, with 18 bases left in between. The CDR3 bases are TGTGCCAGCAGCCAGACGGGGGCTTTGAGGTATTTT. This translates into CASSQTGALRYF.

This clonotype has more than one count but fewer than ten. J is TRBJ1-6 and V is TRBV5-1; no reliable D call. Germline-derived CDR1 and CDR2 are SGHRS and YFSETQ. The CDR3 contains 14 residues. V was shortened by 3 bases and J by 8 bases, with 12 bases between the two germline ends. The CDR3 bases are TGCGCCAGCAGCTGGGGAACCTGGGATTCACCCCTCCACTTT. Protein: CASSWGTWDSPLHF.

This clonotype was counted a few times. V and J are TRBV28 and TRBJ2-5, with unresolved D. CDR1 and CDR2 from the germline V gene are MDHEN and SYDVKM. The CDR3 length is 13 residues. V was clipped by 10 bases and J by 2 bases, with 14 bases between them. The CDR3 DNA follows: TGTGCCATCGGATCTCATAAACAAGAGACCCAGTACTTC. This encodes CAIGSHKQETQYF.

The genes are TRBV29-1 and TRBJ2-5, with D perhaps matching TRBD1 or TRBD2 (5 bases each). The germline V gene encodes CDR1 SQVTM and CDR2 ANQGSEA. V was cut by 4 bases and J by 2 bases, with 14 bases left in between. The CDR3 is 14 amino acids. The CDR3 sequence is CSVVGTASQETQYF. The DNA for the CDR3 is TGCAGCGTTGTAGGGACGGCCAGTCAAGAGACCCAGTACTTC. The full variable domain, its missing parts supplied by reference TRBV29-1 and TRBJ2-5, is SAVISQKPSRDICQRGTSLTIQCQVDSQVTMMFWYRQQPGQSLTLIATANQGSEATYESGFVIDKFPISRPNLTFSTLTVSNMSPEDSSIYLCSVVGTASQETQYFGPGTRLLVL.

This clonotype was picked up a small number of times. The CDR3 DNA follows: TGTGCCAGCAGCGTAGCCGGAACGCTGACTAGCACAGATACGCAGTATTTT. This codes for CASSVAGTLTSTDTQYF. V gene TRBV9 combines with J gene TRBJ2-3, with D uncertain. V shed 0 bases and J shed 0 bases, with 14 bases lying between them. CDR1 SGDLS and CDR2 YYNGEE come from the germline V gene. The CDR3 has 17 residues.

The chain carries TRBV5-1 and TRBJ2-5, with D hard to call. From germline, CDR1 is SGHRS and CDR2 YFSETQ. V shed 4 bases and J shed 11 bases, with 24 bases lying between them. CDR3 length equals 15 residues. Here the CDR3 reads CASSLFGTRDEEQYF. The CDR3 DNA reads as TGCGCCAGCAGCCTCTTTGGTACTCGCGATGAGGAGCAGTACTTC.

A few counts support this clonotype. V usage is TRBV20-1 and J usage is TRBJ1-1; 8 bases agree with TRBD1. Germline CDR1 reads DFQATT; CDR2 reads SNEGSKA (reference sequence). The CDR3 has 15 amino acids. The ends lost 3 bases at V and 3 bases at J; junction bases unmatched: 9. The CDR3 DNA reads TGCAGTGCTAGGAGGTCAGGGGGCGCGGACACTGAAGCTTTCTTT. It codes for CSARRSGGADTEAFF.

The gene calls are TRBV7-9 and TRBJ1-5; D remains unclear. Trimming took 8 bases from V and 0 from J, leaving 5 bases between them. Germline V lookup: CDR1 SEHNR, CDR2 FQNEAQ (reference sequence). The CDR3 length is 12 residues. For the CDR3, the DNA is TGTGCCAGCGATAATAGCAATCAGCCCCAGCATTTT. This sequence encodes CASDNSNQPQHF. Full variable domain (missing parts from reference TRBV7-9 and TRBJ1-5): DTGVSQNPRHKITKRGQNVTFRCDPISEHNRLYWYRQTLGQGPEFLTYFQNEAQLEKSRLLSDRFSAERPKGSFSTLEIQRTEQGDSAMYLCASDNSNQPQHFGDGTRLSIL.

This CDR3 is CASGRDSEETQYF. For the CDR3, the DNA is TGTGCCAGCGGGAGGGACTCCGAGGAGACCCAGTACTTC. The V call is TRBV27, the J call TRBJ2-7; 7 bases map to TRBD2. The J call is doubtful: the DNA matches TRBJ2-5 better. The germline CDR1 and CDR2 sequences are MNHEY and SMNVEV (reference sequence). The CDR3 has 13 residues.

This clonotype was detected only once. Given a much more abundant clone one base away, this may be a read error. CDR3 nucleotide sequence: TGTGCCAGCTCACACGGAGAGGGAAGAGGATCTGGGGCCAACGTCCTGACTTTC. It codes for CASSHGEGRGSGANVLTF. This chain links TRBV18 with TRBJ2-6; D might be TRBD2 (5 bases). With 4 bases removed from V and 1 base from J, the gap between germline ends came to 17 bases. The CDR3 covers 18 residues. Per germline, CDR1 KGHSH and CDR2 LQKENI. The entire variable domain, with the rest obtained from reference TRBV18 and TRBJ2-6, is as follows: NAGVMQNPRHLVRRRGQEARLRCSPMKGHSHVYWYRQLPEEGLKFMVYLQKENIIDESGMPKERFSAEFPKEGPSILRIQQVVRGDSAAYFCASSHGEGRGSGANVLTFGAGSRLTVL.

The chain joins TRBV12-3 or TRBV12-4 to TRBJ2-5; the D call may be TRBD1 or TRBD2 (6 bases each). The J call may be faulty, since TRBJ2-7 better matches the DNA end. CDR3 length: 14 residues. Here the CDR3 DNA reads TGTGCCAGCAGTCCAGGGGAGGATGGATTCGAGCAGTACTTC. This gives the protein CASSPGEDGFEQYF.

The gene calls are TRBV6-2 or TRBV6-3 and TRBJ2-7; possibly TRBD1 for D (6 bases). The CDR3 is 15 residues long. The V and J ends lost 7 bases and 6 bases respectively, with 22 bases between them. Germline CDR1 and CDR2: MNHEY and SVGEGT. The DNA of the CDR3 is TGTGCCAGCACCAACGGGTGGCACAGGGTGATCGAGCAGTACTTC. This gives the protein CASTNGWHRVIEQYF.

Only a few counts were recorded for this clonotype. The chain recombines TRBV20-1 with TRBJ2-3, with 9 positions matching TRBD2. Germline V CDR1 and CDR2: DFQATT, SNEGSKA (reference sequence). V shed 5 bases, J shed 2 bases, and the junction held 11 bases outside the gene matches. This CDR3 spans 16 amino acids. The CDR3 region is CSAPRPLAGYTDTQYF. The DNA of the CDR3 is TGCAGTGCTCCTAGACCGCTAGCGGGGTACACAGATACGCAGTATTTT.

This clonotype came up a few times. V gene TRBV7-2 combines with J gene TRBJ2-5; 11 bases fit TRBD2. The CDR3 has 15 amino acids. From germline, CDR1 is SGHTA and CDR2 FQGNSA. After removal of 5 bases from V and 4 bases from J, the junction contained 6 bases not matched to a gene. In DNA, the CDR3 is TGTGCCAGCAGCCAAGGGGGGACTAGCGGAGAGACCCAGTACTTC. This encodes CASSQGGTSGETQYF. Supplemented by reference TRBV7-2 and TRBJ2-5, the full variable domain reads GAGVSQSPSNKVTEKGKDVELRCDPISGHTALYWYRQSLGQGLEFLIYFQGNSAPDKSGLPSDRFSAERTGGSVSTLTIQRTQQEDSAVYLCASSQGGTSGETQYFGPGTRLLVL.

V usage is TRBV20-1 and J usage is TRBJ1-2; D not resolved. The CDR3 extends over 11 amino acids. Germline CDR1 and CDR2: DFQATT and SNEGSKA (reference sequence). V was clipped by 3 bases and J by 6 bases, with 8 bases between them. CDR3 residues: CSARGLDGYTF. The CDR3 region has the DNA TGCAGTGCTAGGGGTCTGGATGGCTACACCTTC.

This clonotype was counted only a few times. This chain uses TRBV28 with TRBJ2-5, with D maybe TRBD2 (6 bases). From germline, CDR1 is MDHEN and CDR2 SYDVKM. The CDR3 extends over 16 amino acids. Trimming removed 4 bases from V and 0 bases from J, with 15 bases in between. The CDR3 reads CASSSLRDSYQETQYF. The CDR3 bases are TGTGCCAGCAGTTCTCTCCGGGACTCGTACCAAGAGACCCAGTACTTC.

The gene calls are TRBV7-2 and TRBJ2-6, with no clear D. Germline V gives CDR1 SGHTA, CDR2 FQGNSA. The CDR3 runs 19 residues. V lost 5 bases, J lost 2 bases, and 22 bases lay in between. CDR3 in DNA: TGTGCCAGCAGCCCCCGGATTAAAGCGTCAAGAGCTGGGGCCAACGTCCTGACTTTC. It specifies CASSPRIKASRAGANVLTF.

This chain links TRBV6-6 with TRBJ2-1, with 7 bases lining up with TRBD2. CDR3 length: 11 amino acids. CDR1 and CDR2 (germline): MNHNY, SVGAGI (reference sequence). V lost 6 bases, J lost 9 bases, and 2 bases stayed unmatched. CDR3 sequence reads: CASRSGGEQFF. For the CDR3, the DNA is TGTGCCAGCAGATCGGGGGGTGAGCAGTTCTTC.

The chain recombines TRBV28 with TRBJ2-7; maybe TRBD1 (6 bases). Trimming removed 2 bases from V and 4 bases from J, with 15 bases in between. The CDR3 sequence is 15 residues long. Germline V gives CDR1 MDHEN, CDR2 SYDVKM. The CDR3 spells CASSLTGNIGYEQYF. DNA for the CDR3: TGTGCCAGCAGTTTAACAGGGAATATAGGATACGAGCAGTACTTC. The whole variable domain, remainder taken from reference TRBV28 and TRBJ2-7, is DVKVTQSSRYLVKRTGEKVFLECVQDMDHENMFWYRQDPGLGLRLIYFSYDVKMKEKGDIPEGYSVSREKKERFSLILESASTNQTSMYLCASSLTGNIGYEQYFGPGTRLTVT.

The gene calls are TRBV20-1 and TRBJ1-5; a weak D match, TRBD1 (6 bases). Germline assignment: CDR1 DFQATT and CDR2 SNEGSKA (reference sequence). The germline V and J ends were trimmed by 7 bases and 9 bases, with 19 bases remaining between them. The CDR3 is 13 residues long. This CDR3 reads CSGGGVSRGPQHF. CDR3 nucleotides: TGCAGTGGAGGGGGGGTGAGCCGGGGGCCCCAGCATTTT.

V usage is TRBV20-1 and J usage is TRBJ2-1; no reliable D call. This CDR3 is built from 11 residues. Trimming took off 3 bases at V and 3 bases at J, with 3 bases between the two ends. The V gene's germline CDR1 is DFQATT and CDR2 SNEGSKA (reference sequence). CDR3 nucleotides: TGCAGTGCTAGGGACTACAATGAGCAGTTCTTC. It specifies CSARDYNEQFF.

This clonotype was seen only a few times. The V call is TRBV20-1, the J call TRBJ2-4; D perhaps matches TRBD2 (5 bases). The tail of the sequence fits TRBJ2-7 better, so the J call may be wrong. The germline gives CDR1 DFQATT, CDR2 SNEGSKA (reference sequence). The CDR3 has 13 amino acids. CDR3 loop: CSAQTGVPHEQYF. As DNA, the CDR3 is TGCAGTGCTCAGACCGGGGTACCCCACGAGCAGTACTTC.

The chain combines TRBV20-1 with TRBJ2-5, with D possibly TRBD2 on 6 matching bases. TRBJ2-7 matches the DNA end more closely, so the J call is doubtful. Germline V gene lookup returns CDR1 DFQATT and CDR2 SNEGSKA (reference sequence). This CDR3 has 13 residues. The CDR3 region has the DNA TGCAGTTCAACCGGGACTCCAAACTACGAGCAGTACTTC. Protein sequence: CSSTGTPNYEQYF.

The V gene is TRBV10-3, the J gene TRBJ2-1, with 7 bases fitting TRBD2. CDR1 ENHRY and CDR2 SYGVKD come from the germline V gene. V was clipped by 5 bases and J by 6 bases; unmatched bases: 7. The CDR3 spans 14 residues. The DNA of the CDR3 is TGTGCCATCAGTCACGCGGGGGAGGGCAATGAGCAGTTCTTC. Amino acids: CAISHAGEGNEQFF.